These 30 T cell receptor beta chains share one sample of origin, sequenced in a study of blood T cell repertoires in COVID-19. The protocol was immunoSEQ multiplex PCR, while the TCRdb copy is restricted to in-frame clones and leaves out a portion. The data contain fewer than 60,000 clones, roughly 90% of them singletons. Sequenced input: peripheral blood. The receptors here all came from a human donor in a cohort sampled during active COVID-19.

The chain employs TRBV2 and TRBJ1-3; 10 positions match TRBD1. From germline, CDR1 is SNHLY and CDR2 FYNNEI. Losses at the gene ends were 7 bases for V and 1 base for J; bases not matched to a gene: 7. The CDR3 is 16 residues long. CDR3 loop: CASKSTGGASGNTIYF. The CDR3 region has the DNA TGTGCCAGCAAATCGACAGGGGGCGCGTCTGGAAACACCATATATTTT.

The chain employs TRBV10-2 and TRBJ2-2, with 8 positions matching TRBD1. J gave up 0 bases and V 6 bases, and 0 bases lay outside the gene matches. CDR1 and CDR2 from the germline V gene are WSHSY and SAAADI. The CDR3 sequence is 14 residues long. Written as DNA, the CDR3 is TGCGCCAGCAGACAGGGGGCGAACACCGGGGAGCTGTTTTTT. Translated: CASRQGANTGELFF.

This clone was recorded only once. This chain uses TRBV6-5 with TRBJ1-4; perhaps TRBD1 as D (6 bases). V lost 7 bases to trimming and J lost 3 bases, with 12 bases between them. Looked up from germline, CDR1 is MNHEY and CDR2 is SVGAGI. This CDR3 is 14 amino acids long. CDR3 nucleotides: TGTGCCAGCAATCCGACAGGTTCTAATGAAAAACTGTTTTTT. Protein: CASNPTGSNEKLFF.

This sequence joins TRBV27 and TRBJ1-5, with TRBD1 as a possible D gene (5 bases). The ends were cut back, 5 bases at V and 6 bases at J, with 23 bases in the middle. Germline V CDR1 and CDR2: MNHEY, SMNVEV (reference sequence). The CDR3 length is 17 residues. The CDR3 is CASSPKGEAVGTQPQHF. In DNA form, the CDR3 reads TGTGCCAGCAGTCCCAAAGGGGAGGCGGTGGGGACTCAGCCCCAGCATTTT.

The rearrangement links TRBV5-1 to TRBJ2-1; 13 nucleotides line up with TRBD2. The germline CDR1 and CDR2 sequences are SGHRS and YFSETQ. V shed 3 bases and J 8 bases; nucleotides not matched to a gene: 8. The CDR3 contains 16 residues. The CDR3 nucleotides are TGCGCCAGCAGCTCTAGGACTAGCGGGAGAGGAGATGAGCAGTTCTTC. Translated, it gives CASSSRTSGRGDEQFF.

The V and J genes are TRBV25-1 and TRBJ2-5, with 10 bases aligning to TRBD2. The ends lost 1 base at V and 10 bases at J; junction bases unmatched: 9. The CDR3 spans 15 residues. From germline, CDR1 is MGHDK and CDR2 SYGVNS. The CDR3 nucleotides read TGTGCCAGCAGTGAATTGACTAGCGGGCCCCCCGACCAGTACTTC. This translates into CASSELTSGPPDQYF. The whole variable domain, remainder taken from reference TRBV25-1 and TRBJ2-5, is EADIYQTPRYLVIGTGKKITLECSQTMGHDKMYWYQQDPGMELHLIHYSYGVNSTEKGDLSSESTVSRIRTEHFPLTLESARPSHTSQYLCASSELTSGPPDQYFGPGTRLLVL.

By share of the sample, this clone is medium-sized. This chain connects TRBV12-3 or TRBV12-4 to TRBJ2-7; D remains ambiguous. Trimming took off 2 bases at V and 2 bases at J, with 7 bases between the two ends. This CDR3 contains 13 residues. CDR3 loop: CASSLLGAYEQYF. As DNA, the CDR3 is TGTGCCAGCAGTTTATTGGGCGCCTACGAGCAGTACTTC.

The V call is TRBV6-5, the J call TRBJ2-7, with TRBD2 as a possible D gene (5 bases). Germline CDR1 is MNHEY and CDR2 is SVGAGI. V was clipped by 6 bases and J by 6 bases, with 15 bases between them. This CDR3 spans 13 amino acids. This chain's CDR3 is CASSRGLAGEQYF. DNA of the CDR3: TGTGCCAGCAGCAGAGGGCTAGCAGGCGAGCAGTACTTC.

This clone has more than one count but fewer than ten. V is TRBV4-2 and J is TRBJ1-4; D might be TRBD1 (6 bases). V lost 0 bases to trimming and J lost 4 bases, with 15 bases between them. Germline V gene lookup returns CDR1 LGHNA and CDR2 YNFKEQ. The CDR3 has 17 residues. This CDR3 reads CASSQDHSDSYNEKLFF. The CDR3 bases are TGTGCCAGCAGCCAAGATCATTCGGACAGCTATAATGAAAAACTGTTTTTT.

The chain couples TRBV30 to TRBJ1-4, with no clear D. The CDR3 contains 15 residues. The germline V gene encodes CDR1 GTSNPN and CDR2 SVGIG (reference sequence). The V and J ends lost 0 bases and 1 base respectively, with 9 bases between them. The CDR3 spells CAWSVKRVTNEKLFF. Here the CDR3 DNA reads TGTGCCTGGAGTGTAAAGCGGGTAACTAATGAAAAACTGTTTTTT.

The chain is built from TRBV28 and TRBJ1-1; TRBD1 matches at 9 bases. There are 12 residues in the CDR3. The J segment lost 10 bases and the V segment lost 2 bases, leaving 2 bases of the junction unmatched. Germline CDR1 and CDR2: MDHEN and SYDVKM. The CDR3 sequence: CASSLTGGGAFF. The CDR3 nucleotides read TGTGCCAGCAGTTTAACAGGGGGCGGAGCTTTCTTT.

J is TRBJ2-5 and V is TRBV18; D remains ambiguous. The CDR3 loop spans 14 amino acids. Per germline, CDR1 KGHSH and CDR2 LQKENI. V shed 1 base and J shed 0 bases, with 6 bases lying between them. The CDR3 is CASSPRPDQETQYF. In nucleotides, the CDR3 is TGTGCCAGCTCACCACGGCCAGACCAAGAGACCCAGTACTTC.

The chain carries TRBV28 and TRBJ2-7; D possibly corresponds to TRBD1 (5 bases). Trimming removed 3 bases at V and 2 bases at J, with 8 bases between. This CDR3 has 13 residues. Germline CDR1 and CDR2: MDHEN and SYDVKM. This CDR3 is CASSFRQPYEQYF. CDR3 sequence (DNA): TGTGCCAGCAGTTTTAGACAGCCCTACGAGCAGTACTTC.

V usage is TRBV10-3 and J usage is TRBJ2-1; 7 bases line up with TRBD1. This CDR3 region has 16 residues. Trimming cost V 3 bases and J 13 bases; bases outside gene matches: 18. Per the germline V gene, CDR1 is ENHRY and CDR2 is SYGVKD. CDR3 DNA: TGTGCCATCAGTGAACTCCTAGGGACAGATACAATGAGACAGTTCTTC. Translating it yields CAISELLGTDTMRQFF.

On this clone itself: The junction shows a germline mismatch at one end, possibly a read error. The chain joins TRBV3-1 (or the pseudogene TRBV3-2) to TRBJ1-2; D unclear. Germline values: CDR1 LGHDT, CDR2 YNNKEL (reference sequence). This CDR3 has 13 amino acids. This chain's CDR3 is CASSQGTNYGYTF. CDR3 in DNA: TGTGCCAGCAGCCAAGGGACTAATTATGGCTACACCTTC.

V gene TRBV18 combines with J gene TRBJ2-1; D might be TRBD2 (6 bases). Germline V CDR1 and CDR2: KGHSH, LQKENI. The CDR3 covers 12 residues. Trimming shortened V by 0 bases and J by 10 bases, and 7 bases separated the two germline ends. CDR3 coding DNA: TGTGCCAGCTCACCACCGGAGGGAGAGCAGTTCTTC. Residues: CASSPPEGEQFF.

V is TRBV28 and J is TRBJ2-7, with 8 bases that match TRBD1. This CDR3 spans 16 amino acids. Germline CDR1 MDHEN, CDR2 SYDVKM. The V segment lost 5 bases and the J segment 6 bases; nucleotides outside the gene matches: 15. This CDR3 is CASSPPGTGFNPEQYF. The CDR3 DNA reads TGTGCCAGCAGTCCGCCCGGGACAGGCTTTAACCCCGAGCAGTACTTC.

The chain joins TRBV12-5 to TRBJ1-6, with TRBD1 matching 8 bases. Trimming removed 7 bases from V and 8 bases from J; junction bases left unmatched: 1. The CDR3 loop spans 12 amino acids. The germline V gene encodes CDR1 LGHNT and CDR2 FRNRAP. CDR3 in amino acids: CASAQGDSPLHF. The CDR3 coding sequence is TGTGCTAGTGCACAGGGGGATTCACCCCTCCACTTT. The whole variable domain, filled in from reference TRBV12-5 and TRBJ1-6, reads DARVTQTPRHKVTEMGQEVTMRCQPILGHNTVFWYRQTMMQGLELLAYFRNRAPLDDSGMPKDRFSAEMPDATLATLKIQPSEPRDSAVYFCASAQGDSPLHFGNGTRLTVT.

The chain links TRBV10-3 to TRBJ1-1, with D possibly being TRBD1 (5 bases). The CDR3 has 12 amino acids. Looked up from germline, CDR1 is ENHRY and CDR2 is SYGVKD. With 2 bases removed from V and 7 bases from J, the gap between germline ends came to 8 bases. The CDR3 region has the DNA TGTGCCATCAGTGAGGAAGGGGTTGAAGCTTTCTTT. Protein sequence: CAISEEGVEAFF.

For this clone: A read error may produce the germline difference seen at one junction end. This rearrangement joins TRBV2 to TRBJ2-7; TRBD2 matches at 13 bases. Germline lookup yields CDR1 SNHLY and CDR2 FYNNEI. There are 16 residues in the CDR3. DNA of the CDR3: TGTGCCAGCAGTGATCTTCGGACTAGCGGGAGAATGAGGGTAGACTTC. Translating it yields CASSDLRTSGRMRVDF.

The chain has TRBV6-5 and TRBJ2-1; possible D gene TRBD1, 6 bases. Germline loops: CDR1 MNHEY, CDR2 SVGAGI. V was clipped by 1 base and J by 7 bases, with 14 bases between them. The CDR3 sequence is 15 residues long. CDR3 nucleotide sequence: TGTGCCAGCAGTTACTACGGGACAAGGAAGAATGAGCAGTTCTTC. Translating it yields CASSYYGTRKNEQFF.

The chain joins TRBV30 to TRBJ2-1; 8 positions agree with TRBD2. V lost 0 bases and J lost 3; bases outside the gene matches: 7. The CDR3 sequence is 16 residues long. Germline V lookup: CDR1 GTSNPN, CDR2 SVGIG (reference sequence). CDR3 in amino acids: CAWSVSGAGVYNEQFF. The CDR3 bases are TGTGCCTGGAGTGTGAGTGGAGCGGGAGTCTACAATGAGCAGTTCTTC. The variable domain in full, with the rest retrieved from reference TRBV30 and TRBJ2-1, is SQTIHQWPATLVQPVGSPLSLECTVEGTSNPNLYWYRQAAGRGLQLLFYSVGIGQISSEVPQNLSASRPQDRQFILSSKKLLLSDSGFYLCAWSVSGAGVYNEQFFGPGTRLTVL.

V is TRBV20-1 and J is TRBJ2-1; no firm D call. The CDR3 length is 10 residues. Trimming pared 7 bases from V and 6 bases from J, leaving 7 bases between. Germline CDR1 DFQATT, CDR2 SNEGSKA (reference sequence). The CDR3 reads CSVRSNEQFF. CDR3 nucleotide sequence: TGCAGTGTACGGAGCAATGAGCAGTTCTTC.

This clone appeared once. This chain links TRBV5-1 with TRBJ2-5; possible D gene TRBD1, 6 bases. With 7 bases removed from V and 2 bases from J, the gap between germline ends came to 24 bases. CDR3 length: 17 residues. The V gene's germline CDR1 is SGHRS and CDR2 YFSETQ. CDR3 sequence (DNA): TGCGCCAGCGCCCCTGTTAGCTGGACAGAGACTCAAGAGACCCAGTACTTC. As protein: CASAPVSWTETQETQYF.

The V gene is TRBV6-6, the J gene TRBJ1-2; D is ambiguous. Trimming stripped 7 bases from V and 3 bases from J, with 18 bases between. Germline V gene lookup returns CDR1 MNHNY and CDR2 SVGAGI (reference sequence). The CDR3 is 15 amino acids. DNA of the CDR3: TGTGCCAGCACCAACCGGTACGCCGGGGACTATGGCTACACCTTC. Encoded protein: CASTNRYAGDYGYTF.

The genes are TRBV24-1 and TRBJ1-2, with 8 bases matching TRBD1. The CDR3 has 16 residues. The V segment lost 4 bases and the J segment 7 bases; nucleotides outside the gene matches: 13. CDR1 is KGHDR and CDR2 is SFDVKD in the germline V gene. The CDR3 protein is CATSDPGQGRKGGYTF. CDR3 sequence (DNA): TGTGCCACCAGTGACCCTGGACAGGGTAGAAAGGGTGGCTACACCTTC.

This chain joins TRBV19 and TRBJ2-1, with D possibly being TRBD2 (6 bases). Germline V lookup: CDR1 LNHDA, CDR2 SQIVND (reference sequence). This CDR3 contains 16 residues. V lost 1 base and J lost 5, with 15 bases in between. The chain's CDR3 is CASSIGRMAGHNEQFF. The CDR3 DNA follows: TGTGCCAGTAGTATAGGGCGGATGGCGGGACACAATGAGCAGTTCTTC.

The rearrangement uses TRBV10-3 and TRBJ1-6; 10 bases match TRBD1. Germline assignment: CDR1 ENHRY and CDR2 SYGVKD. The CDR3 spans 16 residues. J gave up 8 bases and V 10 bases, and 14 bases lay outside the gene matches. DNA of the CDR3: TGTGCCACCCGTCCTTCAGCCGGACAGGGGGATTCACCCCTCCACTTT. Residues: CATRPSAGQGDSPLHF.

The V and J genes are TRBV7-8 and TRBJ1-2, with 10 bases aligning to TRBD1. CDR1 is SGHVS and CDR2 is FQNEAQ in the germline V gene. V lost 3 bases and J lost 6; bases outside the gene matches: 7. This CDR3 region has 15 residues. In DNA form, the CDR3 reads TGTGCCAGCAGCTTGCGGGGACAGGGGCCAAATGGCTACACCTTC. It encodes CASSLRGQGPNGYTF.

The CDR3 loop reads CAWSRRNTQYF. CDR3 coding DNA: TGTGCCTGGAGTCGGAGAAATACGCAGTATTTT. The chain employs TRBV30 and TRBJ2-3, with no clear D. The CDR3 spans 11 residues. Germline-derived CDR1 and CDR2 are GTSNPN and SVGIG (reference sequence). Trimming stripped 2 bases from V and 7 bases from J, with 7 bases between. The full variable domain, its missing parts supplied by reference TRBV30 and TRBJ2-3, is SQTIHQWPATLVQPVGSPLSLECTVEGTSNPNLYWYRQAAGRGLQLLFYSVGIGQISSEVPQNLSASRPQDRQFILSSKKLLLSDSGFYLCAWSRRNTQYFGPGTRLTVL.